This T cell receptor beta chain derives from a study of T cell changes during pregnancy in multiple sclerosis. The assay was immunoSEQ multiplex PCR, and TCRdb's table has in-frame clones only and misses some. The profile shows 50,000 or so clones, around 91% of them singletons. Germline lookup yields CDR1 MGHRA and CDR2 YSYEKL. The CDR3 has 15 amino acids. With 5 bases clipped from V and 5 bases from J, the junction kept 7 bases outside the gene matches. This chain uses TRBV4-1 with TRBJ2-1, with 9 bases identical to TRBD1. The specimen was CD8+ T cells from peripheral blood mononuclear cells, collected in the second trimester of pregnancy. The TCR originated in a female donor with multiple sclerosis, enrolled in a pregnancy study. CDR3 DNA: TGCGCCAGCAGCTCCCACAGGGGGCTGGACAATGAGCAGTTCTTC. Encoded protein: CASSSHRGLDNEQFF.